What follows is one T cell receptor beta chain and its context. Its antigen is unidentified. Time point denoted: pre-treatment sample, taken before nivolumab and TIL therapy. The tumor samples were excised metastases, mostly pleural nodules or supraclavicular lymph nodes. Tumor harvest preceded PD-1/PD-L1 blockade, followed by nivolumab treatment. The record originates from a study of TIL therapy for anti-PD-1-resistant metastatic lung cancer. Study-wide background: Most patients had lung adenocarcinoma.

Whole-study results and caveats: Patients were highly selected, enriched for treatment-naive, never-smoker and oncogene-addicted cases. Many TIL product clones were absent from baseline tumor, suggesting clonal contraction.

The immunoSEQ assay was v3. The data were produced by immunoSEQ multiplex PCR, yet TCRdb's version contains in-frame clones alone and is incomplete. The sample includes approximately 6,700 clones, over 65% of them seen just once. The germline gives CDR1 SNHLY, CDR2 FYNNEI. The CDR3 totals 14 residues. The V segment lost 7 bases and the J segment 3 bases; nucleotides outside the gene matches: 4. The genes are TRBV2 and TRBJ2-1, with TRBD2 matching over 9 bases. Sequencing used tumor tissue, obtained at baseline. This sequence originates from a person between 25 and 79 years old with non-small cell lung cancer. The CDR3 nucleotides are TGTGCCAGCAAAGTTAGCGGGAGCTACAATGAGCAGTTCTTC. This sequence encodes CASKVSGSYNEQFF.